Listed here are 5 T cell receptor beta chains from one sample, sequenced in a study of T cells in Graves' hyperthyroidism and ophthalmopathy. RNA transcripts provided the source from which TCR beta CDR3 regions were amplified. HTBI primers drove first-round RT-PCR of the TCR CDR3. One entry per CDR3 protein, called by TCRdb with MiXCR from the multiplex PCR reads. Of hundreds of thousands of distinct CDR3 sequences in the sample, 11% to 15% were seen once. Specimen: blood. Receptors were obtained from a woman aged 18-35 years with Graves' hyperthyroidism.

Turning to this clonotype: Since a much larger clone is just one base distant, this may be a read error. The gene calls are TRBV29-1 and TRBJ2-7; D is perhaps TRBD1 (6 bases). Near its end, the DNA agrees better with TRBJ2-1, so the J call may be wrong. In germline, CDR1 is SQVTM, CDR2 ANQGSEA. The CDR3 has 14 residues. The CDR3 DNA sequence: TGCAGCGCCCAGGGGTACAAAGGCTCCTACGAGCAGTTCTTC. Its translation: CSAQGYKGSYEQFF.

This clonotype was detected ten times or more. This rearrangement joins TRBV30 to TRBJ1-1, with 7 bases that match TRBD1. CDR1 is GTSNPN, CDR2 SVGIG, per germline (reference sequence). The CDR3 has 14 residues. V dropped 4 bases and J dropped 4; count of bases not matched to a gene: 9. The CDR3: CAWTGRGRGTEAFF. The CDR3 region has the DNA TGTGCCTGGACGGGGAGGGGGCGCGGCACTGAAGCTTTCTTT. Using reference TRBV30 and TRBJ1-1 for the parts outside the CDR3, the full variable domain is SQTIHQWPATLVQPVGSPLSLECTVEGTSNPNLYWYRQAAGRGLQLLFYSVGIGQISSEVPQNLSASRPQDRQFILSSKKLLLSDSGFYLCAWTGRGRGTEAFFGQGTRLTVV.

This clonotype was seen more than once but under ten times. The V gene is TRBV5-5, the J gene TRBJ1-2, with TRBD1 matching 10 bases. The CDR3 totals 14 residues. Trimming at V came to 7 bases and at J to 3 bases, leaving 6 bases not matched to a gene. CDR1 is SGHKS and CDR2 is YYEKEE in the germline V gene (reference sequence). Written as DNA, the CDR3 is TGTGCCAGCGGAACCGGGACAGGGGACTATGGCTACACCTTC. It specifies CASGTGTGDYGYTF.

A few counts support this clonotype. The chain uses TRBV3-1 and TRBJ2-1, with TRBD2 matching over 7 bases. J gave up 4 bases and V 1 base, and 10 bases lay outside the gene matches. Germline CDR1 reads LGHDT; CDR2 reads YNNKEL (reference sequence). This CDR3 contains 17 residues. The CDR3 is CASSQAASGPFYNEQFF. DNA for the CDR3: TGTGCCAGCAGCCAAGCCGCTAGCGGTCCTTTTTACAATGAGCAGTTCTTC.

The chain joins TRBV3-1 to TRBJ2-1; D possibly uses TRBD1 or TRBD2 (5 bases each). CDR3 length: 15 residues. V dropped 4 bases and J dropped 6 bases, with 16 bases sitting between them. Germline loops: CDR1 LGHDT, CDR2 YNNKEL (reference sequence). CDR3: CASSLGRDPFNEQFF. Written as DNA, the CDR3 is TGTGCCAGCAGCCTAGGCCGGGACCCCTTCAATGAGCAGTTCTTC.